This T cell receptor (beta chain) is drawn from a study of blood T cell repertoires in COVID-19. Turning to the study itself: Researchers got acute and convalescent COVID-19 samples from the United States, Italy and Spain.

Per the study methods: It was from reference gene primer amplification that nucleated cell counts were estimated. Some clones are missing from TCRdb's copy, which holds only in-frame ones; the method was immunoSEQ multiplex PCR. Clonal size and the V and J genes are those of that table, whereas D and trimming came from the DNA. The profile shows hundreds of thousands of clones, 75% to 90% of them singletons. The germline gives CDR1 SGHDT, CDR2 YYEEEE. CDR3 length: 14 amino acids. V lost 2 bases, J lost 0 bases, and 6 bases lay in between. This clone has a handful of counts. The specimen sequenced was PBMCs or T cells enriched from blood (not recorded which). The sequence was obtained from a young man who had recovered from COVID-19. The chain recombines TRBV5-6 with TRBJ2-1; D is undetermined. CDR3 nucleotide sequence: TGTGCCAGCAGCTTTCGTTCCTCCTACAATGAGCAGTTCTTC. It codes for CASSFRSSYNEQFF. The full variable domain, in which reference TRBV5-6 and TRBJ2-1 provide the parts outside the CDR3, is DAGVTQSPTHLIKTRGQQVTLRCSPKSGHDTVSWYQQALGQGPQFIFQYYEEEERQRGNFPDRFSGHQFPNYSSELNVNALLLGDSALYLCASSFRSSYNEQFFGPGTRLTVL.